These 7 T cell receptor beta chains were sequenced from one sample in a study of CD4 and CD8 cells across lung adenocarcinoma regions (dated by TCRdb to 2016 to 2019). The library relied on PCR. TCRdb names HiSeq X Ten as the instrument used. In-frame beta chains were kept once TCRdb had trimmed the public reads at Q25 with fastp and called clones with MiXCR. Rows merge per CDR3 protein into single entries with the most common DNA and genes. The sample has 4,500 to 6,500 distinct CDR3 sequences on record, approximately 65% of them singletons. Of the sample, approximately 23% falls within the top ten clones. The sequencing sample was made of CD4+ T cells from the center of a lung tumor. Interpreted using the paper, the cell subset or site label stands for: tumor center region. The receptors were sampled from a female donor with lung adenocarcinoma. The CD4 and CD8 labels of this study may be unreliable.

The chain recombines TRBV6-1 with TRBJ2-1; D is uncertain. The DNA end favors TRBJ2-7, so the J call may be wrong. CDR1 MNHNS and CDR2 SASEGT come from the germline V gene. CDR3 length equals 13 residues. CDR3 nucleotide sequence: TGTGCCAGCAGTGAAGCGTATCCAGGAAAGCAGTACTTC. Its protein product is CASSEAYPGKQYF.

This clonotype was detected only once. The chain uses TRBV6-1 and TRBJ2-1; maybe TRBD2 (6 bases). The V gene's germline CDR1 is MNHNS and CDR2 SASEGT. The CDR3 spans 16 residues. V lost 1 base and J lost 0, with 10 bases in between. The DNA for the CDR3 is TGTGCCAGCAGTGAAGGCGGCGGGGACTCCTACAATGAGCAGTTCTTC. Translation gives CASSEGGGDSYNEQFF.

This chain uses TRBV7-8 with TRBJ2-1; TRBD1 matches 7 bases. The CDR3 runs 16 residues. Germline CDR1 is SGHVS and CDR2 is FQNEAQ. V was clipped by 5 bases and J by 7 bases; unmatched bases: 14. In DNA form, the CDR3 reads TGTGCCAGCAGCCCCCCCAACCGGGACAGTTATAATGAGCAGTTCTTC. Protein: CASSPPNRDSYNEQFF. Full variable domain (remainder filled in from reference TRBV7-8 and TRBJ2-1): GAGVSQSPRYKVAKRGQDVALRCDPISGHVSLFWYQQALGQGPEFLTYFQNEAQLDKSGLPSDRFFAERPEGSVSTLKIQRTQQEDSAVYLCASSPPNRDSYNEQFFGPGTRLTVL.

Here the CDR3 DNA reads TGTGCCAGCAGTGAAATAAGCGGATCCCTTCCCGGGAAGAATGAGCAGTACTTC. It is translated as CASSEISGSLPGKNEQYF. V usage is TRBV6-1 and J usage is TRBJ2-1; D may be TRBD2 (5 bases). The J call may not be correct, given that the DNA end is closer to TRBJ2-7. The CDR3 sequence is 18 residues long. CDR1 is MNHNS, CDR2 SASEGT, per germline.

This chain uses TRBV7-3 with TRBJ2-5; TRBD1 is a possible D gene (6 bases). The DNA matches TRBJ2-7 better at its end, which makes the J call doubtful. There are 13 residues in the CDR3. Per the germline V gene, CDR1 is SGHTA and CDR2 is FQGTGA. CDR3 amino acids: CASSLKQGSEQYF. The DNA of the CDR3 is TGTGCCAGCAGCTTAAAACAGGGTTCCGAGCAGTACTTC.

This clonotype is categorized as large (0.1 to 1%). The chain employs TRBV6-1 and TRBJ2-3, with D uncertain. V gave up 0 bases and J gave up 2 bases, with 9 bases separating them. Germline CDR1 reads MNHNS; CDR2 reads SASEGT. The CDR3 consists of 15 residues. In DNA, the CDR3 is TGTGCCAGCAGTGAAGCGTCGGACGTCACAGATACGCAGTATTTT. Protein sequence: CASSEASDVTDTQYF.

CDR3 loop: CASSLGGVRGGNTIYF. The CDR3 region has the DNA TGTGCCAGCAGCTTAGGAGGGGTTCGAGGGGGAAACACCATATATTTT. The genes are TRBV7-6 and TRBJ1-3; perhaps TRBD1 as D (5 bases). CDR1 and CDR2 from the germline V gene are SGHVS and FNYEAQ. The CDR3 runs 16 residues. The ends were cut back, 1 base at V and 4 bases at J, with 14 bases in the middle.